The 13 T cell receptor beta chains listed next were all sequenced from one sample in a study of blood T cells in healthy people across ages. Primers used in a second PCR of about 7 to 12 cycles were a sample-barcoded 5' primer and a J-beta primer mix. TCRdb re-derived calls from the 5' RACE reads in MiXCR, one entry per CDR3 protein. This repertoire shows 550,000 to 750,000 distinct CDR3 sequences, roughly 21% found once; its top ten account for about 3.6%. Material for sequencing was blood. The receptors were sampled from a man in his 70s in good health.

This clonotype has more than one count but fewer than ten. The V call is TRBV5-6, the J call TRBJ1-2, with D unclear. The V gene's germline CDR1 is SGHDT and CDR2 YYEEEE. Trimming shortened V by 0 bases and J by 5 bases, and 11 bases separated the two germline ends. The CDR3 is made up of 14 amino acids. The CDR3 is CASSLESRVYGYTF. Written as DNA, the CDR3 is TGTGCCAGCAGCTTGGAGTCCCGCGTTTATGGCTACACCTTC.

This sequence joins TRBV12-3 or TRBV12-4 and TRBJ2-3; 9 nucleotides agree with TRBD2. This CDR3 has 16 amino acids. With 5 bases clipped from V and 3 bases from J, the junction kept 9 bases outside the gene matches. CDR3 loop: CASSPNSGSWTDTQYF. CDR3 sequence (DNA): TGTGCCAGCAGTCCCAATAGCGGGAGTTGGACAGATACGCAGTATTTT.

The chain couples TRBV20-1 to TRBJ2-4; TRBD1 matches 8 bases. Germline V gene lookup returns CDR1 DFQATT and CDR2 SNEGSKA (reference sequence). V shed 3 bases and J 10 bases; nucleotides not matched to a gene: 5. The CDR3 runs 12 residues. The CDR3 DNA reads TGCAGTGCTAGTGGGACAGGCGTAATTCAGTACTTC. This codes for CSASGTGVIQYF.

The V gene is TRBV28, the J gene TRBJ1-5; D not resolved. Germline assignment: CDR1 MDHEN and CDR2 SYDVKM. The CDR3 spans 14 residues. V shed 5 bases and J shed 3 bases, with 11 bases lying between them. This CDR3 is CASSENNFNQPQHF. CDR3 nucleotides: TGTGCCAGCAGTGAAAATAACTTCAATCAGCCCCAGCATTTT.

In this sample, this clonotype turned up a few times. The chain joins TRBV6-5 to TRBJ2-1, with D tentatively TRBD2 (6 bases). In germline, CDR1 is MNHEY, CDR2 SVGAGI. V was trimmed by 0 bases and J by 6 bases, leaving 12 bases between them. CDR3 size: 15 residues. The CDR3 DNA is TGTGCCAGCAGTTACTCGCCGGGAGTGGGCAATGAGCAGTTCTTC. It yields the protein CASSYSPGVGNEQFF.

CDR3 protein: CASSLVVSGFPSEAFF. CDR3 bases: TGTGCCAGCAGCTTAGTAGTATCAGGGTTCCCCTCTGAAGCTTTCTTT. This sequence joins TRBV7-8 and TRBJ1-1; a weak D match, TRBD1 (5 bases). V was cut by 1 base and J by 6 bases, with 18 bases left in between. This CDR3 is built from 16 residues. Germline V CDR1 and CDR2: SGHVS, FQNEAQ.

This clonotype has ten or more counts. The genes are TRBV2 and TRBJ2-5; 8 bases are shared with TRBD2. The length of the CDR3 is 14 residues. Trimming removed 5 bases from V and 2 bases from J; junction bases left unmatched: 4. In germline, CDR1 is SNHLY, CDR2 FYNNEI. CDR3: CASSRRLAQETQYF. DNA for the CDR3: TGTGCCAGCAGTCGGAGACTAGCGCAAGAGACCCAGTACTTC. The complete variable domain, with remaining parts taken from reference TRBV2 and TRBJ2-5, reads EPEVTQTPSHQVTQMGQEVILRCVPISNHLYFYWYRQILGQKVEFLVSFYNNEISEKSEIFDDQFSVERPDGSNFTLKIRSTKLEDSAMYFCASSRRLAQETQYFGPGTRLLVL.

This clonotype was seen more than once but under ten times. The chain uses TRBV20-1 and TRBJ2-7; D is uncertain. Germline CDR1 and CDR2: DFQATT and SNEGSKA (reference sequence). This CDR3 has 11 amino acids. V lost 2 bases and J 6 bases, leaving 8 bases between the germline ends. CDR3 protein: CSARRSGEQYF. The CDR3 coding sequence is TGCAGTGCTAGAAGATCCGGCGAGCAGTACTTC.

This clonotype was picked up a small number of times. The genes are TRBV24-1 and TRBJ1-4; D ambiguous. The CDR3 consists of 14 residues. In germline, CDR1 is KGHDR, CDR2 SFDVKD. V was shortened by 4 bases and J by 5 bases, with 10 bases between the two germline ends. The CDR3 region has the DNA TGTGCCACCAGTGAAGGAGTTCCGAATGAAAAACTGTTTTTT. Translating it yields CATSEGVPNEKLFF.

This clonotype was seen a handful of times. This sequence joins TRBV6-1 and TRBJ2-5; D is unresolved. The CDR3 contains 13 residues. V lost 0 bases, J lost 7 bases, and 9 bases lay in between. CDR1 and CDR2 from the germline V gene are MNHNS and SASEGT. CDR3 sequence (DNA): TGTGCCAGCAGTGAAGCCCCCCGCGGGACCCAGTACTTC. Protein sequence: CASSEAPRGTQYF.

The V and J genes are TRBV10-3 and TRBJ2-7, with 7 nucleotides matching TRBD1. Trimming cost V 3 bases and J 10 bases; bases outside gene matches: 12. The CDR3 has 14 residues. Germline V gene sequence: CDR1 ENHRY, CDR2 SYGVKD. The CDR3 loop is CAISELGQIRSQYF. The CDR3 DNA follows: TGTGCCATCAGTGAACTGGGACAGATTAGAAGCCAGTACTTC.

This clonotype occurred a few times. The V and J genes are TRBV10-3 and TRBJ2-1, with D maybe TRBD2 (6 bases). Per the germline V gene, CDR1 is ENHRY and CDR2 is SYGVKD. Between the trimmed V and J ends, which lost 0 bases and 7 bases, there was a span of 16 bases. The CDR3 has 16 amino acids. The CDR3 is CAISESSGRGSNEQFF. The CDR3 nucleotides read TGTGCCATCAGTGAGTCGTCCGGGAGAGGCTCAAATGAGCAGTTCTTC.

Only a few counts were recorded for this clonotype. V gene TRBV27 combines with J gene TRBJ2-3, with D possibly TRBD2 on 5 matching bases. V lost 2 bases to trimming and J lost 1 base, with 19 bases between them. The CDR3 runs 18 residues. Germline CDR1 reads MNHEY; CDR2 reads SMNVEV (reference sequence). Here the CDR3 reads CASSLEGLAVARTDTQYF. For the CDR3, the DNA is TGTGCCAGCAGTTTAGAAGGCCTAGCCGTCGCCCGCACAGATACGCAGTATTTT.